Below are 17 T cell receptor beta chains sequenced from a single sample in a study of shared clonotypes between healthy human individuals. Libraries were prepared by immunoSEQ multiplex PCR; TCRdb keeps only in-frame clonotypes and omits some of them. The sample has more than 2,000,000 clones, 93% seen once; the top ten hold 0.3% to 0.4%. The sequencing sample was made of naive CD4+ T cells from PBMCs. The subset here: CD45RA+ positively selected. The receptor set was obtained from a man in his late teens or twenties in good health. Some clones in this sample may be carry-over from other donors' samples.

This clone was seen once. V gene TRBV4-1 combines with J gene TRBJ1-2; tentative D call: TRBD1 (6 bases). This CDR3 comprises 18 residues. Deletions cut 1 base from V and 2 bases from J, with 20 bases between. Germline CDR1 reads MGHRA; CDR2 reads YSYEKL. CDR3 region: CASSQVAGGAFWNYGYTF. The CDR3 bases are TGCGCCAGCAGCCAAGTAGCGGGGGGCGCATTTTGGAACTATGGCTACACCTTC.

The chain has TRBV2 and TRBJ2-1, with 7 bases matching TRBD1. Unmatched junction bases numbered 12, after V lost 6 bases and J lost 7 bases. The CDR3 is 15 amino acids. Germline loops: CDR1 SNHLY, CDR2 FYNNEI. CDR3 sequence (DNA): TGTGCCAGCAGCCTAGGACAGGCTCCACAGAATGAGCAGTTCTTC. This translates into CASSLGQAPQNEQFF.

The CDR3 protein is CASHFGNTGELFF. In nucleotides, the CDR3 is TGTGCCAGCCATTTTGGAAACACCGGGGAGCTGTTTTTT. The chain combines TRBV2 with TRBJ2-2, with D unclear. V was pared by 8 bases and J by 2 bases, with 9 bases between. CDR1 SNHLY and CDR2 FYNNEI come from the germline V gene. The CDR3 contains 13 residues.

Worth noting for this clone: This same CDR3 is encoded by further DNA sequences in the sample. This chain uses TRBV30 with TRBJ2-5; 7 bases fit TRBD2. The CDR3 loop spans 9 amino acids. The germline V gene encodes CDR1 GTSNPN and CDR2 SVGIG (reference sequence). CDR3 DNA sequence: TGTGCAGCGGGGGAGACCCAGTACTTC. Its translation: CAAGETQYF.

The chain joins TRBV30 to TRBJ1-5; D is undetermined. The CDR3 is 16 amino acids. Germline V gives CDR1 GTSNPN, CDR2 SVGIG (reference sequence). Trimming stripped 2 bases from V and 0 bases from J, with 14 bases between. CDR3 coding DNA: TGTGCCTGGAGTTCCCCGGGTGGGTATAGCAATCAGCCCCAGCATTTT. It specifies CAWSSPGGYSNQPQHF. The full variable domain, completed using reference TRBV30 and TRBJ1-5, is SQTIHQWPATLVQPVGSPLSLECTVEGTSNPNLYWYRQAAGRGLQLLFYSVGIGQISSEVPQNLSASRPQDRQFILSSKKLLLSDSGFYLCAWSSPGGYSNQPQHFGDGTRLSIL.

This clone was recorded once. The CDR3 DNA reads TGTGCCAGCAGCCAGTCGGGACAGGAACAGACCCAGTACTTC. Its translation: CASSQSGQEQTQYF. V and J are TRBV7-7 and TRBJ2-5; TRBD1 agrees at 8 bases. The germline gives CDR1 SSHAT, CDR2 FNYEAQ (reference sequence). This CDR3 spans 14 amino acids. J was trimmed by 6 bases and V by 5 bases; bases with no gene match: 8.

V is TRBV11-2 and J is TRBJ2-7; D perhaps matches TRBD1 (5 bases). The ends were cut back, 4 bases at V and 2 bases at J, with 18 bases in the middle. The V gene's germline CDR1 is SGHAT and CDR2 FQNNGV. CDR3 length: 16 residues. This CDR3 reads CASSSPGAARTYEQYF. The CDR3 coding sequence is TGTGCCAGCAGCTCCCCTGGGGCGGCACGAACCTACGAGCAGTACTTC. The full variable domain, its missing parts supplied by reference TRBV11-2 and TRBJ2-7, is EAGVAQSPRYKIIEKRQSVAFWCNPISGHATLYWYQQILGQGPKLLIQFQNNGVVDDSQLPKDRFSAERLKGVDSTLKIQPAKLEDSAVYLCASSSPGAARTYEQYFGPGTRLTVT.

This chain connects TRBV7-7 to TRBJ1-2; D unclear. Germline V lookup: CDR1 SSHAT, CDR2 FNYEAQ (reference sequence). V was clipped by 0 bases and J by 4 bases, with 15 bases between them. The CDR3 has 16 amino acids. This chain's CDR3 is CASSLAIVNYTYGYTF. The CDR3 coding sequence is TGTGCCAGCAGCTTAGCGATCGTTAATTATACCTATGGCTACACCTTC.

The chain joins TRBV7-2 to TRBJ2-1, with TRBD1 as a possible D gene (6 bases). CDR1 and CDR2 from the germline V gene are SGHTA and FQGNSA. V lost 1 base and J 10 bases, leaving 11 bases between the germline ends. The CDR3 totals 13 residues. CDR3 sequence (DNA): TGTGCCAGCAGCTTAGGACAGGTTGGGGAGCAGTTCTTC. It translates to CASSLGQVGEQFF.

The chain is built from TRBV7-3 and TRBJ2-1; 9 bases align to TRBD1. Unmatched junction bases numbered 4, after V lost 1 base and J lost 6 bases. CDR3 length: 15 amino acids. Per germline, CDR1 SGHTA and CDR2 FQGTGA. The CDR3 loop reads CASSLMGQGINEQFF. The CDR3 coding sequence is TGTGCCAGCAGCTTAATGGGACAGGGTATCAATGAGCAGTTCTTC.

This sequence joins TRBV7-9 and TRBJ2-7, with 11 bases aligning to TRBD1. The CDR3 has 16 residues. The germline CDR1 and CDR2 sequences are SEHNR and FQNEAQ (reference sequence). Trimming took 5 bases from V and 3 from J; bases not matched to a gene: 9. The CDR3 is CASSLPRGTGGYEQYF. DNA of the CDR3: TGTGCCAGCAGCCTCCCTCGGGGGACAGGGGGCTACGAGCAGTACTTC. The variable domain in full, with the rest retrieved from reference TRBV7-9 and TRBJ2-7, is DTGVSQNPRHKITKRGQNVTFRCDPISEHNRLYWYRQTLGQGPEFLTYFQNEAQLEKSRLLSDRFSAERPKGSFSTLEIQRTEQGDSAMYLCASSLPRGTGGYEQYFGPGTRLTVT.

V gene TRBV29-1 combines with J gene TRBJ2-1; D possibly matches TRBD1 or TRBD2 (5 bases each). CDR3 length: 16 amino acids. Germline V CDR1 and CDR2: SQVTM, ANQGSEA. The CDR3 nucleotides read TGCGCCGGGGCGCGCAGGTTAGTTCCATTAACCAATGAGCAGTTCTTC. Amino acid sequence: CAGARRLVPLTNEQFF.

The J gene is TRBJ2-1, the V gene TRBV4-3; 15 bases map to TRBD2. Germline-derived CDR1 and CDR2 are LGHNA and YSLEER. J lost 6 bases, V lost 0 bases, and 3 bases had no gene match. The CDR3 is 17 amino acids. CDR3 sequence: CASSQESGLAGGNEQFF. CDR3 DNA: TGCGCCAGCAGCCAAGAATCGGGACTAGCGGGAGGCAATGAGCAGTTCTTC.

This chain connects TRBV7-3 to TRBJ2-2, with D possibly TRBD2 on 6 matching bases. The length of the CDR3 is 15 residues. Trimming stripped 3 bases from V and 6 bases from J, with 14 bases between. Per the germline V gene, CDR1 is SGHTA and CDR2 is FQGTGA. CDR3 nucleotide sequence: TGTGCCAGCAGCTTTACCGGGAGCTCAGCCGGGGAGCTGTTTTTT. Its translation is CASSFTGSSAGELFF.

This rearrangement joins TRBV11-3 to TRBJ2-2; 9 bases fit TRBD1. Trimming cost V 5 bases and J 6 bases; bases outside gene matches: 7. Germline CDR1 SGHNT, CDR2 YENEEA. The CDR3 loop spans 15 amino acids. In DNA form, the CDR3 reads TGTGCCAGCAGCACACAGGGGGCTCCAGCCGGGGAGCTGTTTTTT. The encoded protein is CASSTQGAPAGELFF.

The V call is TRBV18, the J call TRBJ1-1; possible D gene TRBD1, 6 bases. The length of the CDR3 is 15 residues. The ends were cut back, 3 bases at V and 4 bases at J, with 15 bases in the middle. CDR1 is KGHSH and CDR2 is LQKENI in the germline V gene. The CDR3 here is CASSPTGPLSTEAFF. CDR3 sequence (DNA): TGTGCCAGCTCACCGACAGGCCCTCTGAGCACTGAAGCTTTCTTT.

This clone has a single count. The CDR3 is CASSPTSGRVTGELFF. The CDR3 DNA sequence: TGTGCCAGCAGCCCGACTAGCGGGAGGGTCACCGGGGAGCTGTTTTTT. The chain recombines TRBV11-3 with TRBJ2-2, with TRBD2 matching over 14 bases. This CDR3 contains 16 residues. V was pared by 5 bases and J by 4 bases, with 3 bases of the junction left unmatched. From germline, CDR1 is SGHNT and CDR2 YENEEA.